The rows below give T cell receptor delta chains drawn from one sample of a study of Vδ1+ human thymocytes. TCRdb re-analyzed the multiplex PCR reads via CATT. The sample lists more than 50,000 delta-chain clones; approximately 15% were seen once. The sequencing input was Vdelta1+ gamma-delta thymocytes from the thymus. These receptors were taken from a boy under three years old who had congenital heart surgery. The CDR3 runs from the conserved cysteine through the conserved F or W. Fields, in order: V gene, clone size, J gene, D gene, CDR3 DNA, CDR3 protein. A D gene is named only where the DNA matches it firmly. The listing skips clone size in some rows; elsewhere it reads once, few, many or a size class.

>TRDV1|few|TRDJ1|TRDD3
TGTGCTCTTGGGGAAATCATTCTGGGGGCCCTGTACGCCGATAAACTCATCTTT
CALGEIILGALYADKLIF
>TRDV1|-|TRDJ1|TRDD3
TGTGCTCTTGGGGAACCCCCTTCGCCGACTGGGGGGGTGTACACCGATAAACTCATCTTT
CALGEPPSPTGGVYTDKLIF
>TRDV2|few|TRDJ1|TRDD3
TGTGCCTGTGACACGGTCCGGGACTGGGGGTACACCGATAAACTCATCTTT
CACDTVRDWGYTDKLIF
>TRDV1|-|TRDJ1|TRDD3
TGTGCTCTTGGGGAACTCCAGTTCTGGGGGATACGTAGCACCGATAAACTCATCTTT
CALGELQFWGIRSTDKLIF
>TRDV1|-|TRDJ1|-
TGTGCTCTTGGGGAACCGTTAGACACTATGAGGCTCATCTTT
CALGEPLDTMRLIF
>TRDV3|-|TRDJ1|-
TGCGCCTCCCCGGTCCCTTCCATCCGGGGTCGAGGGTACACCGATAAACTCATCTTT
CASPVPSIRGRGYTDKLIF
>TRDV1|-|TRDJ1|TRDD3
TGTGCTCTTGGGGAATTTGGGACTCTACGAGGATGTCCACTGGGGGATACAATTAACACCGATAAACTCATCTTT
CALGEFGTLRGCPLGDTINTDKLIF
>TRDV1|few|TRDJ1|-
TGTGCTCTTGGGGATCCTTACTCACCGGATTCCGAAAGCCGTAAACTCATCTTT
CALGDPYSPDSESRKLIF
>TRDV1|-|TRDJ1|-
TGTGCTCTTGGGGAGCTTTCCTTTTCGAGGGGAAGGGATAAACTCATCTTT
CALGELSFSRGRDKLIF
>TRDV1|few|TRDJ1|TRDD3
TGTGCTCTTGGGGAACTACGATCTACGGTTCTGGGGGATATAGCCGATAAACTCATCTTT
CALGELRSTVLGDIADKLIF
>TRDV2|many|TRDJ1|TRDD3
TGTGCCTGTGACACATTCCGCCAATGGGGGACTGCTAAACTCATCTTT
CACDTFRQWGTAKLIF
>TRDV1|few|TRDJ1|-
TGTGCTCTTGGGGAACTCGACGTTCTATCTCCCGATAAACTCATCTTT
CALGELDVLSPDKLIF
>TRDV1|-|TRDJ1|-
TGTGCTCTTGGGGAATATCCCCCGGGGACACAAACCGATAAACTCATCTTT
CALGEYPPGTQTDKLIF
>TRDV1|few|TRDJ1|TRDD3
TGTGCTCTTGGGGAAGTTGGTTTCGATACCGTTACTGGGGATACAACCGATAAACTCATCTTT
CALGEVGFDTVTGDTTDKLIF
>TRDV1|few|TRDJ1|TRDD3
TGTGCTCTTGGGGAACTGGCCTCTCGACTTGGGGTCCAATTACTGGGGATACAAGGGGCCGATAAACTCATCTTT
CALGELASRLGVQLLGIQGADKLIF
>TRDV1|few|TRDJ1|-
TGTGCTCTTGGGGAAGAGGCAAGCTACACCGATAAACTCATCTTT
CALGEEASYTDKLIF
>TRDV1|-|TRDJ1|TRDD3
TGTGCTCTTGGGGAACTCCTCGGGGGATACGCCGATAAACTCATCTTT
CALGELLGGYADKLIF
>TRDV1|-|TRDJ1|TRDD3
TGTGCTCTTGGGGAACTTCCTGGAGCCATAACGAGACATACTGGGGACCGATTTTACACCGATAAACTCATCTTT
CALGELPGAITRHTGDRFYTDKLIF
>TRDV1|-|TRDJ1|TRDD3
TGTGCTCTTGGGCCTCCCGCCTACGTACTGGGGGACGCGTACACCGATAAACTCATCTTT
CALGPPAYVLGDAYTDKLIF
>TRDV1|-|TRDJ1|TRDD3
TGTGCTCTTGGGGAACTTTGTACTGGGGGACCCTTCGGTCGGGCCTACACCGATAAACTCATCTTT
CALGELCTGGPFGRAYTDKLIF
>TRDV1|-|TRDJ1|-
TGTGCTCTTGGGGAACAGGTGCTTCCTCAACTCGGTGGGGGACGCCGATATGACCGTAAGACCGATAAACTCATCTTT
CALGEQVLPQLGGGRRYDRKTDKLIF
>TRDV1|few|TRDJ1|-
TGTGCTCTTGGGGAACCAAGAAAGTACACCGATAAACTCATCTTT
CALGEPRKYTDKLIF
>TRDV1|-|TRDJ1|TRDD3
TGTGCTCTTGGGGGACTATTCCTGGGGGAAACGTACACCGATAAACTCATCTTT
CALGGLFLGETYTDKLIF
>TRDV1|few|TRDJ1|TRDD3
TGTGCTCTTGGGGATGCCCTAAATCGATCCTCCGGTACTGGGGGATACTTCACCGATAAACTCATCTTT
CALGDALNRSSGTGGYFTDKLIF
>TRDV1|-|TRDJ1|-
TGTGCTCTTGGGGAATTCTCTACGGACGGGATAACCCACACCGATAAACTCATCTTT
CALGEFSTDGITHTDKLIF
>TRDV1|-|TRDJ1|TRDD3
TGTGCTCTTGGTCAAAAGGGGCAGGCCGCCTCTTACTGGGGGAAACACACCGATAAACTCATCTTT
CALGQKGQAASYWGKHTDKLIF
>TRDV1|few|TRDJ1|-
TGTGCTCTTGGGGAACTCCGTGGGCACACCGATAAACTCATCTTT
CALGELRGHTDKLIF
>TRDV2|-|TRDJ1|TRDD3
TGTGCCTGTGGCGTTATAAACTGGGGGATAGTAACCGATAAACTCATCTTT
CACGVINWGIVTDKLIF
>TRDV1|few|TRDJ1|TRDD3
TGTGCTCTTGGGGAACTAAGTCCTACGTTGGTGGGGGATCCGTTTACCGATAAACTCATCTTT
CALGELSPTLVGDPFTDKLIF
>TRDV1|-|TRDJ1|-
TGTGCTCTTGGGTACTACGGATTCGACCTTAGTGGGAAACTCATCTTT
CALGYYGFDLSGKLIF
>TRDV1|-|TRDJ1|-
TGTGCTCTTGGGGAACTAATAGGTTCTACGTACACCGATAAACTCATCTTT
CALGELIGSTYTDKLIF
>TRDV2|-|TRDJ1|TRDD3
TGTGCCTGTGATTGGGTGCGTCTGGGGGTGTACACTGATAAACTCATCTTT
CACDWVRLGVYTDKLIF
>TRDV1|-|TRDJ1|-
TGTGCTCTTGGGGACCCACACTTCCTGGGCACCGATAAACTCATCTTT
CALGDPHFLGTDKLIF
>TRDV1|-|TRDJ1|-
TGTGCTCTTTCGGCCCCCTTGAAAAGAATGGGCGGGGGGTTCTTACAGTACACCGATAAACTCATCTTT
CALSAPLKRMGGGFLQYTDKLIF
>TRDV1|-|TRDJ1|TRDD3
TGTGCTCTTGGGGACCTCCCATACTGGGGGATACCGGACACCGATAAACTCATCTTT
CALGDLPYWGIPDTDKLIF
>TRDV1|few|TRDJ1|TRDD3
TGTGCTCTTGGGGAACGAAGGCGGGGATACGGCTTTACCGATAAACTCATCTTT
CALGERRRGYGFTDKLIF
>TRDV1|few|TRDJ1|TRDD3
TGTGCTCTTGGGGAAGGGTACTATACTGGGGGAGACGATAAACTCATCTTT
CALGEGYYTGGDDKLIF
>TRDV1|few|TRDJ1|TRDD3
TGTGCTCTTGGGGAACTGTGGCTGGGGGATACGGGCAGTTTTTACACCGATAAACTCATCTTT
CALGELWLGDTGSFYTDKLIF
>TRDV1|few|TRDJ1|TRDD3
TGTGCTCTCGGGGAACTATCCATGGGCTGGGGGATACCGTTAACCGATAAACTCATCTTT
CALGELSMGWGIPLTDKLIF
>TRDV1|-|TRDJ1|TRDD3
TGTGCTCTTGGGGAACTATCCCCTTTCCTACGGGGGATACGACGGAATAAACTCATCTTT
CALGELSPFLRGIRRNKLIF
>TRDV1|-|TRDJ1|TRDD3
TGTGCTCTTGGGGAACTAGAGTTTTCGCTTCCCCGAGCCCATGTACTGGGGGAACCGTGGTCCACCGATAAACTCATCTTT
CALGELEFSLPRAHVLGEPWSTDKLIF
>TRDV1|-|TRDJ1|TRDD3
TGTGCTCTTGGGGAAGGGAGCCTCTACTGGGGGATTCTAGACACCGATAAACTCATCTTT
CALGEGSLYWGILDTDKLIF
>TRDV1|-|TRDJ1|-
TGTGCTCTTGGGGAACTGGCCGCTTGGTTTACCGATAAACTCATCTTT
CALGELAAWFTDKLIF
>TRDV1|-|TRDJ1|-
TGTGCTCTTGGGGAGGCCTTCGGAGGGGTGTGGACCGATAAACTCATCTTT
CALGEAFGGVWTDKLIF
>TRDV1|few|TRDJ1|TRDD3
TGTGCTCTTGGGGACACGTCGGGGGCCGTACTGGGGATATACACCGATAAACTCATCTTT
CALGDTSGAVLGIYTDKLIF
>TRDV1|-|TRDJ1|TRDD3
TGTGCTCTTGGGGGGCCCTGGGGGGGGCCTCACACCGATAAACTCATCTTT
CALGGPWGGPHTDKLIF
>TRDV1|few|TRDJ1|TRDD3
TGTGCTCTTGGGGAACAGTATACATCTTCTGGGGGACACGGATTCGATAAACTCATCTTT
CALGEQYTSSGGHGFDKLIF
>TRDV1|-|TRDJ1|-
TGTGCTCTTGGGGAACTCCCCCTCGATCCAACCATCCCCACCGATAAACTCATCTTT
CALGELPLDPTIPTDKLIF
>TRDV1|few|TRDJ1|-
TGTGCTCTTGGGGAACCCATTCACGCCCGTACTCCATGCACCGATAAACTCATCTTT
CALGEPIHARTPCTDKLIF
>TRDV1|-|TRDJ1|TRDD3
TGTGCTCTTGGGGAACTAGAGACCCTACTGGGGGAATTCACCGATAAACTCATCTTT
CALGELETLLGEFTDKLIF
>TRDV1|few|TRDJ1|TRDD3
TGTGCTCTTGGGGAACCTACTATTCCGCGTACTGGGGGTACCGATAAACTCATCTTT
CALGEPTIPRTGGTDKLIF
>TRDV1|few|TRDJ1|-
TGTGCTCTTGTCAATAAGCTGGCCTTCCGAGGTACTGGGGCGGATAAACTCATCTTT
CALVNKLAFRGTGADKLIF
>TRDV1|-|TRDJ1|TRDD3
TGTGCTCTTGGGCCAGGCCTTCCCGCGGCGGATTCCCTGTACTGGGGGATCTTCTACACCGATAAACTCATCTTT
CALGPGLPAADSLYWGIFYTDKLIF